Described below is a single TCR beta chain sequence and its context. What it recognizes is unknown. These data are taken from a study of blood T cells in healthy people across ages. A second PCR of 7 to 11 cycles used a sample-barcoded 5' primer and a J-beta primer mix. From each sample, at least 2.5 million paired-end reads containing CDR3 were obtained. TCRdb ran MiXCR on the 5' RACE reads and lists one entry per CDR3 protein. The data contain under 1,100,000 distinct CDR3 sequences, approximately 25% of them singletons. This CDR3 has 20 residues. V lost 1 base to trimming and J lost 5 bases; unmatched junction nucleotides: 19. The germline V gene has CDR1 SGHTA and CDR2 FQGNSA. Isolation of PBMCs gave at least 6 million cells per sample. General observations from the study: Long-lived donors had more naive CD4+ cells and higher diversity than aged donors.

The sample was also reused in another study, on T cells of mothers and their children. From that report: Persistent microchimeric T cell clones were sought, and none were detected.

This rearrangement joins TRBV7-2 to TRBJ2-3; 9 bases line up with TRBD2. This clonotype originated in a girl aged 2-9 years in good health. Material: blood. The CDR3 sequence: CASSLVPLRVGGGAEDTQYF. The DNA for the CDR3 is TGTGCCAGCAGCTTAGTCCCCCTGAGGGTCGGCGGGGGGGCAGAAGATACGCAGTATTTT.